This T cell receptor beta chain was observed in a study of blood T cells in healthy people across ages. The second PCR ran roughly 7 to 12 cycles with a sample-barcoded 5' primer and J-beta primers. Each cDNA molecule carried a tag from a template-switch adaptor that contained 12 random nucleotides. A single record per CDR3 protein comes from TCRdb applying MiXCR to the 5' RACE reads. The data show 1.5 million to 2 million distinct CDR3 sequences, roughly 27% seen once. The CDR3 covers 13 residues. Trimming took 4 bases from V and 3 from J; bases not matched to a gene: 3. Germline CDR1 reads SQVTM; CDR2 reads ANQGSEA. This clonotype was seen repeatedly, ten times or more.

The clonotype originates from a woman aged 30 to 39 in good health. The chain combines TRBV29-1 with TRBJ2-5; 9 bases map to TRBD2. Sequencing used blood. CDR3 DNA: TGCAGCGTTGCAATAGCGGGGGAAGAGACCCAGTACTTC. It is translated as CSVAIAGEETQYF.